This TCR beta chain was obtained from a study of cytomegalovirus exposure and HLA in healthy donors. When sampled, the donors appeared nominally healthy, though they likely had unrecorded immune exposures. The trim removed 7 bases at V and 0 bases at J, leaving 5 bases unmatched. The V gene's germline CDR1 is LNHDA and CDR2 SQIVND (reference sequence). The CDR3 loop spans 15 amino acids. The PCR employed 60 Vbeta primers together with 13 Jbeta primers. This table comes from immunoSEQ multiplex PCR, and its TCRdb copy is limited to in-frame clones, with some not included. There are 180,000 or so clones in the sample; about 79% occur only once, and 11% to 15% lies in the top ten. About this clone: Its antigen is not known.

Study conclusions and caveats: Analysis was carried out at a later point, and it linked a missense DCLRE1C variant to TCR beta V- and J-gene trimming. Immune exposure data for these donors was limited to CMV serostatus.

This receptor was identified in a man aged 45-65 years in good health and CMV-seropositive. Sequences were obtained from PBMCs. The V gene is TRBV19, the J gene TRBJ1-3, with 8 positions matching TRBD1. CDR3 nucleotides: TGTGCCAGTAAGAGGGACAGGAGCTCTGGAAACACCATATATTTT. Protein product: CASKRDRSSGNTIYF.